This TCR beta chain was observed in a study of blood T cells in healthy people across ages. Study-wide points: Greater diversity and more naive CD4+ cells were seen in long-lived donors than in aged donors.

V lost 9 bases to trimming and J lost 4 bases; unmatched junction nucleotides: 5. This CDR3 comprises 12 residues. In germline, CDR1 is MNHNY, CDR2 SVGAGI (reference sequence). Sample-barcoded 5' priming and a J-beta primer mix drove a second PCR of 7 to 11 cycles. TCRdb recomputed calls from the 5' RACE reads with MiXCR, one row per CDR3 protein. Of approximately 880,000 distinct CDR3 sequences listed, under 50% are singletons. Notes on this clonotype: The antigen is undetermined.

The sequenced sample consisted of blood. This clonotype was obtained from a man aged 25-45 years in good health. This sequence joins TRBV6-6 and TRBJ1-2, with 7 bases matching TRBD1. CDR3 sequence: CARLWDSYGYTF. CDR3 DNA: TGTGCCAGGCTCTGGGACAGCTATGGCTACACCTTC.